This TCR beta chain is drawn from a study of long-term antiretroviral therapy in people with HIV. Study results and limitations: Post-ART diversity increased but stayed below transplant donor controls. Clonotypes expanded prior to ART showed repertoire dominance at all sampled time points. Possibly under older ART regimens, blood was drawn between about 2003 and 2017.

This clone is categorized as medium-sized. The target antigen is unknown. This CDR3 region has 16 residues. The germline V and J ends were trimmed by 0 bases and 5 bases, with 13 bases remaining between them. CDR1 and CDR2 (germline): LGHNA, YSLEER. Version v3.0 of the immunoSEQ assay was performed at survey level. This table comes from immunoSEQ multiplex PCR, and its TCRdb copy is limited to in-frame clones, with some not included. The table records about 14,000 clones, roughly 82% of them present only once. The gene calls are TRBV4-3 and TRBJ1-4, with D hard to call. This clonotype was obtained from a woman between 35 and 50 years old with HIV. The specimen was unsorted PBMCs, collected 1.8 years before starting antiretroviral therapy. CDR3 loop: CASSQDNAGVNEKLFF. Here the CDR3 DNA reads TGCGCCAGCAGCCAAGATAATGCGGGTGTGAATGAAAAACTGTTTTTT.